One sample yielded the 8 T cell receptor beta chains listed below, sequenced in a study of CD8 T cells in Susac syndrome. Random hexamers were used to reverse transcribe an amount of 0.5 to 1 ug RNA. In TCRdb, the immunoSEQ multiplex PCR reads were re-called with MiXCR into one record per CDR3 protein. The table lists fewer than 350,000 distinct CDR3 sequences, roughly 85% of them singletons, with approximately 0.2% in the top ten. Sequencing was done on a sample of CD8+ T cells from PBMCs. All receptors come from a human donor with multiple sclerosis.

The V call is TRBV30, the J call TRBJ2-7, with D possibly matching TRBD2 (6 bases). The CDR3 sequence is 13 residues long. Germline CDR1 is GTSNPN and CDR2 is SVGIG (reference sequence). Trimming cost V 2 bases and J 3 bases, with 11 bases left between them. CDR3 bases: TGTGCCTGGAGTTACCGGGAGAACTACGAGCAGTACTTC. Its protein product is CAWSYRENYEQYF.

In its sample, this clonotype was seen a few times. This rearrangement joins TRBV14 to TRBJ2-6; weak D call: TRBD2 (6 bases). V dropped 0 bases and J dropped 1 base, with 19 bases sitting between them. This CDR3 comprises 20 residues. In germline, CDR1 is SGHDN, CDR2 FVKESK. The CDR3 loop reads CASSQDPLRGVLSGANVLTF. In DNA form, the CDR3 reads TGTGCCAGCAGCCAAGATCCACTGCGGGGCGTACTGTCTGGGGCCAACGTCCTGACTTTC.

This clonotype came up once. The V gene is TRBV28, the J gene TRBJ2-7; 9 nucleotides align to TRBD1. The V gene end was trimmed by 7 bases and the J gene end by 3 bases; junction bases not matched to a gene: 19. Germline V gene data show CDR1 as MDHEN and CDR2 as SYDVKM. This CDR3 has 18 amino acids. CDR3 sequence reads: CASTTEDRGRRGSYEQYF. The CDR3 DNA follows: TGTGCCAGCACCACGGAGGACAGGGGAAGGAGAGGAAGCTACGAGCAGTACTTC.

The gene calls are TRBV28 and TRBJ2-7; D might be TRBD1 (5 bases). The CDR3 sequence is 11 residues long. The germline CDR1 and CDR2 sequences are MDHEN and SYDVKM. Trimming stripped 6 bases from V and 4 bases from J, with 7 bases between. The chain's CDR3 is CASRKGYEQYF. The CDR3 nucleotides read TGTGCCAGCAGAAAGGGGTACGAGCAGTACTTC.

J is TRBJ1-2 and V is TRBV9; no firm D call. In germline, CDR1 is SGDLS, CDR2 YYNGEE. V lost 3 bases, J lost 4 bases, and 10 bases lay in between. The CDR3 consists of 13 residues. The CDR3 sequence: CASSDGAGYGYTF. In nucleotides, the CDR3 is TGTGCCAGCAGCGACGGCGCTGGCTATGGCTACACCTTC. Based on the CDR3 plus reference TRBV9 and TRBJ1-2, the full variable domain is DSGVTQTPKHLITATGQRVTLRCSPRSGDLSVYWYQQSLDQGLQFLIQYYNGEERAKGNILERFSAQQFPDLHSELNLSSLELGDSALYFCASSDGAGYGYTFGSGTRLTVV.

This clonotype was seen a single time. The rearrangement joins TRBV14 to TRBJ2-2, with TRBD2 as a possible D gene (6 bases). From germline, CDR1 is SGHDN and CDR2 FVKESK. The CDR3 consists of 16 residues. Trimming pared 4 bases from V and 2 bases from J, leaving 14 bases between. CDR3 in amino acids: CASSRYPGLNTGELFF. The CDR3 DNA follows: TGTGCCAGCAGCCGTTATCCGGGACTCAACACCGGGGAGCTGTTTTTT.

V and J are TRBV28 and TRBJ1-2, with a tentative D call TRBD1 (5 bases). The CDR3 consists of 15 residues. V lost 3 bases and J lost 8, with 19 bases in between. The germline V gene has CDR1 MDHEN and CDR2 SYDVKM. CDR3: CASSFGPTVRDGYTF. The CDR3 DNA reads as TGTGCCAGCAGTTTTGGTCCGACCGTGAGGGACGGCTACACCTTC.

V is TRBV20-1 and J is TRBJ2-7; 7 bases agree with TRBD1. The V gene end was trimmed by 4 bases and the J gene end by 4 bases; junction bases not matched to a gene: 10. This CDR3 contains 14 residues. The germline CDR1 and CDR2 sequences are DFQATT and SNEGSKA (reference sequence). CDR3 amino acids: CSANPRDRLYEQYF. The CDR3 bases are TGCAGTGCTAACCCCCGGGACAGACTATACGAGCAGTACTTC.